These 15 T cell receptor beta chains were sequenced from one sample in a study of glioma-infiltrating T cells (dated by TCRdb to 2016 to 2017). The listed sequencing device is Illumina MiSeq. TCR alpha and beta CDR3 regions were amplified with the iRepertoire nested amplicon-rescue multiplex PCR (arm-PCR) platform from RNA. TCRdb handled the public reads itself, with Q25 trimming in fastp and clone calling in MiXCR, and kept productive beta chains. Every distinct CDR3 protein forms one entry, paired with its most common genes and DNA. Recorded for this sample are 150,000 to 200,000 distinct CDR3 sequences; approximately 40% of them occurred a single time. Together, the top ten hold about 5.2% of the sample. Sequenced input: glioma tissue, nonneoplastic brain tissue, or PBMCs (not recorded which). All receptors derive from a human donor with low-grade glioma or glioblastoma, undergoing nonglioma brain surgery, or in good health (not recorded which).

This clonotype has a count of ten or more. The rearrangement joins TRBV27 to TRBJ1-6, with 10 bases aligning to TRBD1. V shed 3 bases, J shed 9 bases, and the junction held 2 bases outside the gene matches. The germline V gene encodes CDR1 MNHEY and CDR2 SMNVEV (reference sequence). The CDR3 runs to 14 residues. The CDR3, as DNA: TGTGCCAGCAGTTTCCGGGACAGGGGTTCACCCCTCCACTTT. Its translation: CASSFRDRGSPLHF.

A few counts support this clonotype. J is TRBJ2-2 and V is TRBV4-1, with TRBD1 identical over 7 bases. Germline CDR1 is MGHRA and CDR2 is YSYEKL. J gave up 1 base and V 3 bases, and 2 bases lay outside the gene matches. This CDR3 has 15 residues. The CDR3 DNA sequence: TGCGCCAGCAGCCACGGGGACAGGAACACCGGGGAGCTGTTTTTT. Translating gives CASSHGDRNTGELFF.

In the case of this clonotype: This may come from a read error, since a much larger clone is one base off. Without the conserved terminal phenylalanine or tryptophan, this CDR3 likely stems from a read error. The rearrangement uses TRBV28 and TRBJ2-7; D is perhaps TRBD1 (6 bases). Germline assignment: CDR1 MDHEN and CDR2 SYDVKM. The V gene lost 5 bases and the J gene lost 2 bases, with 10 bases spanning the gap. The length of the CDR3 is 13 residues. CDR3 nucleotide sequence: TGTGCCAGCAGTAGACAGGCAACCTACGAGCAGTACCTC. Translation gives CASSRQATYEQYL.

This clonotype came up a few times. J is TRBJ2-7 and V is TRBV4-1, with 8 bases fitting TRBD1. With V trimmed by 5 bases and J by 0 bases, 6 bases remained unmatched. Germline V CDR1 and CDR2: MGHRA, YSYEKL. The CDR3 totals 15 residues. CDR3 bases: TGCGCCAGCAGCGCGGGACAGGAAATCTCCTACGAGCAGTACTTC. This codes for CASSAGQEISYEQYF.

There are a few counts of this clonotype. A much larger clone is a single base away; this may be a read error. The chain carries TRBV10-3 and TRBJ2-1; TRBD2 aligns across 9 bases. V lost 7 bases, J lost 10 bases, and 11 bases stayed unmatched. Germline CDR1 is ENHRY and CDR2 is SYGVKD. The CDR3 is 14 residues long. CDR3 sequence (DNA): TGTGCCATCAACCATAGCGGGAGTCGTGGAGAGCAGTTCTTC. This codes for CAINHSGSRGEQFF.

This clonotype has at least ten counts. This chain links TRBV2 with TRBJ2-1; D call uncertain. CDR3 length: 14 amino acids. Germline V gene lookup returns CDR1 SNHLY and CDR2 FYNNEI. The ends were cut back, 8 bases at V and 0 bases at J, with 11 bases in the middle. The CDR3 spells CASVESTSYNEQFF. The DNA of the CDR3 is TGTGCCAGCGTGGAATCGACCTCCTACAATGAGCAGTTCTTC.

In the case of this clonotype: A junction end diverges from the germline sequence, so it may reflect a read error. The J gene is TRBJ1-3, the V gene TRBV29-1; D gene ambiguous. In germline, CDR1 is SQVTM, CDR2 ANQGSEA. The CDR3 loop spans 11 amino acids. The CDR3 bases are TGCAGCGTGTCCTCTGGAAACAGCATATATTTT. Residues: CSVSSGNSIYF.

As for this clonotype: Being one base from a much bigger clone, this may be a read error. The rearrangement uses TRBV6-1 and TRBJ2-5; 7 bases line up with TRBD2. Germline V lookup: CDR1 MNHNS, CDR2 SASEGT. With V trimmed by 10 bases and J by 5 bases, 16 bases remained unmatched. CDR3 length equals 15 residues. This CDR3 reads CATQKEGGFTETQYF. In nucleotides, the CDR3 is TGTGCCACCCAGAAGGAGGGAGGGTTCACGGAGACCCAGTACTTC.

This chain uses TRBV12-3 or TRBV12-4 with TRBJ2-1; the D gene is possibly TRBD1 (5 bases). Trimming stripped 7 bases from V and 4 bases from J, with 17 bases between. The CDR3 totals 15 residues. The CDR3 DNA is TGTGCCAGCATTACCCCAGACAGCGTATACAATGAGCAGTTCTTC. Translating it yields CASITPDSVYNEQFF.

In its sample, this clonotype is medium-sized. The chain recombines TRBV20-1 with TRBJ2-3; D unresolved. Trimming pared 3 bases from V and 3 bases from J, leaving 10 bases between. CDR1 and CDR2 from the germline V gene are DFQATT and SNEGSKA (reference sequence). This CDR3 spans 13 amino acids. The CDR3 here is CSARTSGTDTQYF. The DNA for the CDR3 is TGCAGTGCTAGGACAAGTGGTACAGATACGCAGTATTTT.

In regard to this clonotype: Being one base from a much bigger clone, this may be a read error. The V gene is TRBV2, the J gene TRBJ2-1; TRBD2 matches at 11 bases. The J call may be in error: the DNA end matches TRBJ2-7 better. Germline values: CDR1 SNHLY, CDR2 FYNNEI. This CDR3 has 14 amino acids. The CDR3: CASKLLAGVGEQYF. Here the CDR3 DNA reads TGTGCCAGCAAACTACTAGCGGGAGTTGGCGAGCAGTACTTC.

The CDR3 DNA is TGTGCCAGCAGACGTGGACGGGGACTCCAAGAGACCCAGTACTTC. It is translated as CASRRGRGLQETQYF. This sequence joins TRBV28 and TRBJ2-5; tentative D call: TRBD2 (6 bases). This CDR3 is 15 amino acids long. Germline CDR1 MDHEN, CDR2 SYDVKM. V was shortened by 6 bases and J by 1 base, with 15 bases between the two germline ends. The variable domain in full, with the rest retrieved from reference TRBV28 and TRBJ2-5, is DVKVTQSSRYLVKRTGEKVFLECVQDMDHENMFWYRQDPGLGLRLIYFSYDVKMKEKGDIPEGYSVSREKKERFSLILESASTNQTSMYLCASRRGRGLQETQYFGPGTRLLVL.

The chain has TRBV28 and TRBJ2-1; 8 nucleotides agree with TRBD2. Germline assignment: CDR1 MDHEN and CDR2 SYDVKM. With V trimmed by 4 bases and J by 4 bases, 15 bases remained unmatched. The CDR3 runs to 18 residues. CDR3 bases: TGTGCCAGCAGTTCGAGCTGGGGGACTAGTTCAGATTACAATGAGCAGTTCTTC. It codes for CASSSSWGTSSDYNEQFF.

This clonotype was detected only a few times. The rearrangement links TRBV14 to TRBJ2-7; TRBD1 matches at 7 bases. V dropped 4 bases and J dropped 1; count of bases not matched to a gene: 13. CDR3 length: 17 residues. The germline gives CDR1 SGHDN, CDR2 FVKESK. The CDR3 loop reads CASSPEQGRTTSYEQYF. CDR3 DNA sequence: TGTGCCAGCAGCCCTGAACAGGGGCGCACCACGTCCTACGAGCAGTACTTC.

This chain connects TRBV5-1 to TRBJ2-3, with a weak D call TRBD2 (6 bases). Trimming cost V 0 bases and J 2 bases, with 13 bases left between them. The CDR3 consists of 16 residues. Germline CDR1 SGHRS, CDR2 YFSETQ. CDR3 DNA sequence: TGCGCCAGCAGCTTGGATGGGCGGGGTGACACAGATACGCAGTATTTT. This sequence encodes CASSLDGRGDTDTQYF.